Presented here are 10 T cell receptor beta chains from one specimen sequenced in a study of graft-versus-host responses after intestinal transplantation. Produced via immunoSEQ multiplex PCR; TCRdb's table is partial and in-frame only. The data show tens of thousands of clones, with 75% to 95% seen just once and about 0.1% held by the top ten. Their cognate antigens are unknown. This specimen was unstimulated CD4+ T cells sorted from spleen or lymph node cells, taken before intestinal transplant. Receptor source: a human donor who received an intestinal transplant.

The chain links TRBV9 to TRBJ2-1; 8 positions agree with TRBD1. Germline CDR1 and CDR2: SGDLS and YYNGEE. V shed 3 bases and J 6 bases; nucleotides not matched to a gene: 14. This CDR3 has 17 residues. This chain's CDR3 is CASSANSRGQNVNEQFF. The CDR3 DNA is TGTGCCAGCAGCGCAAATTCCAGGGGGCAAAATGTCAATGAGCAGTTCTTC.

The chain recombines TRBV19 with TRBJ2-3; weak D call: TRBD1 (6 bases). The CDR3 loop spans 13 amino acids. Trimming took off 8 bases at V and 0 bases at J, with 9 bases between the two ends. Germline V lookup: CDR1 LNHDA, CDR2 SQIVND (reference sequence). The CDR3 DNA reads TGTGCCAGTGAAGACAGGAGCACAGATACGCAGTATTTT. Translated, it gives CASEDRSTDTQYF.

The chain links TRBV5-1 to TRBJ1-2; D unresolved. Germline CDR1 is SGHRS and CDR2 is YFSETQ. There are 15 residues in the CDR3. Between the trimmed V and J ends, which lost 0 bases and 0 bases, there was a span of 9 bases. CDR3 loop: CASSLDYKANYGYTF. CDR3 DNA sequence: TGCGCCAGCAGCTTGGACTACAAGGCTAACTATGGCTACACCTTC.

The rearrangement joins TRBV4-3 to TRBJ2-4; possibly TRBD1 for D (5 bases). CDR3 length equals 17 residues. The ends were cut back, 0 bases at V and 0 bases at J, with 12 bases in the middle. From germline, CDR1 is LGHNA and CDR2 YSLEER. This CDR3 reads CASSQEPQGLAKNIQYF. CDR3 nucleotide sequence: TGCGCCAGCAGCCAAGAACCCCAGGGCTTAGCCAAAAACATTCAGTACTTC.

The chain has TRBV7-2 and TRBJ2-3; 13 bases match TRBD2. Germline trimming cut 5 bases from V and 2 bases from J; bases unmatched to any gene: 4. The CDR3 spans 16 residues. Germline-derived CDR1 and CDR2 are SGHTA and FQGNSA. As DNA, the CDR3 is TGTGCCAGCAGCCCACTAGCGGGGGGGACCACAGATACGCAGTATTTT. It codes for CASSPLAGGTTDTQYF.

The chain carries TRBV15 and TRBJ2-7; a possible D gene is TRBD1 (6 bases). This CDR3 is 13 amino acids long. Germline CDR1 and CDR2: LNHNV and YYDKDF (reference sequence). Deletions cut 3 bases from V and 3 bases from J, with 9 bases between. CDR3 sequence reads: CATSRDSHYEQYF. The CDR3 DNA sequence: TGTGCCACCAGCAGGGACAGCCACTACGAGCAGTACTTC.

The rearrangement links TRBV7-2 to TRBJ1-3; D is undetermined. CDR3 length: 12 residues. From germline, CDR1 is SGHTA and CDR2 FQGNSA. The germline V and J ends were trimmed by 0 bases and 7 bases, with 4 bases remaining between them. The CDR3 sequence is CASSLARNTIYF. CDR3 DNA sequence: TGTGCCAGCAGCTTAGCCAGGAACACCATATATTTT. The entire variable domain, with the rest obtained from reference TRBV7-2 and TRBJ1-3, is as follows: GAGVSQSPSNKVTEKGKDVELRCDPISGHTALYWYRQSLGQGLEFLIYFQGNSAPDKSGLPSDRFSAERTGGSVSTLTIQRTQQEDSAVYLCASSLARNTIYFGEGSWLTVV.

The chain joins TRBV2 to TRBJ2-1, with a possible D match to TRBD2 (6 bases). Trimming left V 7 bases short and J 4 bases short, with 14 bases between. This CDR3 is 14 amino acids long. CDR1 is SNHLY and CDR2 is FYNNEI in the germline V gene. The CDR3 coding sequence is TGTGCCAGCACAGTCGGGGGAGATTACAATGAGCAGTTCTTC. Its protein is CASTVGGDYNEQFF.

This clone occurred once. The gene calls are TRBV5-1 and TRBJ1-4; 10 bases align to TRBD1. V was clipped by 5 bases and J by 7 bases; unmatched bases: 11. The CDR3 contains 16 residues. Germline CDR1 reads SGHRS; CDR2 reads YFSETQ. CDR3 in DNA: TGCGCCAGCAGTATTAGTCCGGGACAGGGGCCTGAAAAACTGTTTTTT. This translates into CASSISPGQGPEKLFF.

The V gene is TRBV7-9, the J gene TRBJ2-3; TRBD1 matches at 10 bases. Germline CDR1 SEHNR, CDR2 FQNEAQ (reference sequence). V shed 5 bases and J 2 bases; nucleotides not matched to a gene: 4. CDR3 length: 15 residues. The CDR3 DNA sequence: TGTGCCAGCAGCCTGACAGGGGGCAACACAGATACGCAGTATTTT. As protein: CASSLTGGNTDTQYF. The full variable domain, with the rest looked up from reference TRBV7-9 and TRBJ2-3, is DTGVSQNPRHKITKRGQNVTFRCDPISEHNRLYWYRQTLGQGPEFLTYFQNEAQLEKSRLLSDRFSAERPKGSFSTLEIQRTEQGDSAMYLCASSLTGGNTDTQYFGPGTRLTVL.